The T cell receptor beta chain under discussion was sequenced for a study of CD4 T cells in relation to SARS-CoV-2 and coronaviruses. Germline V gene lookup returns CDR1 MNHEY and CDR2 SMNVEV (reference sequence). This CDR3 region has 15 residues. Trimming took 5 bases from V and 4 from J; bases not matched to a gene: 5. TCRdb's copy holds only in-frame clones and misses some; the assay was immunoSEQ multiplex PCR. There are 40,000 or so clones in the sample; more than 65% occur only once, and more than 3.5% lies in the top ten. About this clone itself: The target antigen is unknown.

The sequenced sample consisted of naive CD4+ T cells from PBMCs, cultured in vitro. Subset denoted: naive CD4+ T cells isolated by negative enrichment. This clonotype was obtained from an adult with COVID-19. The gene calls are TRBV27 and TRBJ1-5, with TRBD1 matching 10 bases. The CDR3 loop reads CASSRQGAGNQPQHF. CDR3 bases: TGTGCCAGCAGTCGACAGGGGGCGGGTAATCAGCCCCAGCATTTT.